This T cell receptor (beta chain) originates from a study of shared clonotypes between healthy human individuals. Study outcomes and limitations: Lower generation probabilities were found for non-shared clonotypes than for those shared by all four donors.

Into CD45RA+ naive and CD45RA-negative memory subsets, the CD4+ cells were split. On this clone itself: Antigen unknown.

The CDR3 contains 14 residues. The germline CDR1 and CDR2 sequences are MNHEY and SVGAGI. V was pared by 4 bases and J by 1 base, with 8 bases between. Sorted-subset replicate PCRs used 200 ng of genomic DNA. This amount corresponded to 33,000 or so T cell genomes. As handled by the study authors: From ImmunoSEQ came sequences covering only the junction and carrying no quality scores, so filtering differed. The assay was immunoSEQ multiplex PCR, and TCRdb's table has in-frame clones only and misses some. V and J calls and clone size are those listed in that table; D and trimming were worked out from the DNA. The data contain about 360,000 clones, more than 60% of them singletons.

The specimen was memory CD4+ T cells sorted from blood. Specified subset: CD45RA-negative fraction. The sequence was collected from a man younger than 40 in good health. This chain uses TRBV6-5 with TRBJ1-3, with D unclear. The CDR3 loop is CASSSTASGNTIYF. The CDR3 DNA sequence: TGTGCCAGCAGTTCCACAGCATCTGGAAACACCATATATTTT.